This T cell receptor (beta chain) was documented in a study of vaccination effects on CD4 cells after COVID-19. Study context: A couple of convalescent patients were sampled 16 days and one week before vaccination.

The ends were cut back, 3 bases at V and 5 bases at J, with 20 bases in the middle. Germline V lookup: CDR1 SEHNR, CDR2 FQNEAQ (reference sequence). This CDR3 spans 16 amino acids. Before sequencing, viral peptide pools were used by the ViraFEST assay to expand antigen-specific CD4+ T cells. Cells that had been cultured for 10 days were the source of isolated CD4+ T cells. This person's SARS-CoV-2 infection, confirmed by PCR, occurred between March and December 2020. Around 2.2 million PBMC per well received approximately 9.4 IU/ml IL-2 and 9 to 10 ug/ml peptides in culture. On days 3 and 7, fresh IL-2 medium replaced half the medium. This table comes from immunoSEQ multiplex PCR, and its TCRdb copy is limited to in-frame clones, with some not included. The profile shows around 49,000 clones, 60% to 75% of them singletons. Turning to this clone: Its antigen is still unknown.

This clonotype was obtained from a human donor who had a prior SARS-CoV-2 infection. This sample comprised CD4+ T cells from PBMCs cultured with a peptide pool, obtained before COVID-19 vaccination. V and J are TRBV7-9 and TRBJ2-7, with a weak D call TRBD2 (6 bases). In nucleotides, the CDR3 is TGTGCCAGCAGCTTGGGAGGAGGCACCTCTTTCCACGAGCAGTACTTC. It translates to CASSLGGGTSFHEQYF.